The rows below give T cell receptor beta chains drawn from one sample of a study of shared T cell receptors in the human thymus. Some clones are missing from TCRdb's copy, which holds only in-frame ones; the method was immunoSEQ multiplex PCR. This sample has almost 550,000 clones, with approximately 80% found just once. The data were also submitted as part of a second study, on human thymus T cells.

The specimen sequenced was thymocytes. Receptors were obtained from a boy younger than two with a congenital heart defect. Both conserved end residues are part of each CDR3. Each record gives: clone size, D gene, V gene, J gene, CDR3 DNA, CDR3 protein. D genes are given only for firm matches. Clone size, where shown, is once, few, many, or a class for clones that have expanded.

>few|NA|TRBV7-2|TRBJ2-1
TGTGCCAGCAGCCTCCTCTACAATGAGCAGTTCTTC
CASSLLYNEQFF
>once|TRBD2|TRBV10-2|TRBJ2-7
TGCGCCAGCAGTCTAGCGGGAGGACCCTACGAGCAGTACTTC
CASSLAGGPYEQYF
>NA|NA|TRBV28|TRBJ1-5
TGTGCCAGCAGTAAACACAGGACCAGGAGCAATCAGCCCCAGCATTTT
CASSKHRTRSNQPQHF
>NA|TRBD2|TRBV28|TRBJ2-7
TGTGCCAGCAGTTTAAGGGTCCAGCGGGGGCGATTTGGGCAGTACTTC
CASSLRVQRGRFGQYF
>NA|TRBD2|TRBV27|TRBJ2-7
TGTGCCAGCAGTCCGCCTCCGTGGCTAGCGGGAGTATACGACGAGCAGTACTTC
CASSPPPWLAGVYDEQYF
>NA|NA|TRBV5-8|TRBJ1-5
TGTGCCAGCATCTCCCATGTGGTCGGTCCCCCCTTTAACAATCAGCCCCAGCATTTT
CASISHVVGPPFNNQPQHF
>NA|NA|TRBV25-1|TRBJ2-5
TGTGCCAGCAGTCGGGGGGCAGGAGAAGAGACCCAGTACTTC
CASSRGAGEETQYF
>NA|NA|TRBV5-4|TRBJ2-5
TGTGCCAGCAGCTATAGCACCCCAAACCAGCGGGTTCAAGAGACCCAGTACTTC
CASSYSTPNQRVQETQYF
>NA|NA|TRBV28|TRBJ2-7
TGTGCCAGACGGACGGGATTCTCCTACGAGCAGTACTTC
CARRTGFSYEQYF
>NA|TRBD1|TRBV30|TRBJ1-5
TGTGCCGGAGTTACAGGGGGTTATAGCAATCAGCCCCAGCATTTT
CAGVTGGYSNQPQHF
>NA|NA|TRBV7-2|TRBJ2-7
TGTGCCAGCAGCCCCTACTCCTACGAGCAGTACTTC
CASSPYSYEQYF
>once|NA|TRBV27|TRBJ2-7
TGTGCCAGCAGTTTTGGAGGAACCCCCTACGAGCAGTACTTC
CASSFGGTPYEQYF
>once|NA|TRBV5-4|TRBJ2-3
TGTGCCAGCAGCTTGGCCCCTAGCCCAAGAGGTGGCACAGATACGCAGTATTTT
CASSLAPSPRGGTDTQYF
>NA|TRBD2|TRBV7-2|TRBJ2-1
TGTGCCAGCAGCTTAATCCTAGCGGAGTACAATGAGCAGTTCTTC
CASSLILAEYNEQFF
>once|NA|TRBV4-3|TRBJ2-1
TGCGCCAGCAGCCCCGGAAGCGGTATATACAATGAGCAGTTCTTC
CASSPGSGIYNEQFF
>few|NA|TRBV5-4|TRBJ1-1
TGTGCCAGCAGTTCACCCGCAACGACAGGGAACACTGAAGCTTTCTTT
CASSSPATTGNTEAFF
>NA|TRBD1|TRBV27|TRBJ1-5
TGTGCCAGCAAACGCTTATCGGACAGGGTAGGTCAGCCCCAGCATTTT
CASKRLSDRVGQPQHF
>NA|NA|TRBV19|TRBJ2-1
TGTGCCAGTAGTATAGTAGTGCGGGACGATGAGCAGTTCTTC
CASSIVVRDDEQFF
>NA|NA|TRBV29-1|TRBJ1-1
TGCAGCGTTGGAACCTCCGGCACTGAAGCTTTCTTT
CSVGTSGTEAFF
>NA|NA|TRBV5-6|TRBJ2-5
TGTGCCAGCAGCTTGACAGGCTTACAAGAGACCCAGTACTTC
CASSLTGLQETQYF